Reported below is one T cell receptor (beta chain). Its binding antigen is unknown. The sample holds no much larger clone one base away, and base qualities are not on file. The source of the sample is a study of cytomegalovirus exposure and HLA in healthy donors (dated by TCRdb to about 2017). About the investigation overall: According to an earlier analysis of around 600 of the donors, roughly 180 million T cells yielded 120 million or so unique TCR beta sequences and 276 Gb of sequence data. Roughly 300 gigabases of sequencing data and around 80 million unique TCR sequences made up an early release that covered about 640 HLA-typed donors. Among the roughly 390 genotyped donors, around 81% belonged to the genetic ancestry cluster associated with self-reported Caucasian donors. The study aimed to test whether signatures of past pathogen exposure could be identified by cataloging public T cell receptors. The study profiled the T cell repertoires of around 700 subjects by immunosequencing and related them to cytomegalovirus serostatus. In addition to the first cohort of several hundred subjects, a separate validation cohort of 100 to 150 different subjects was used. To predict cytomegalovirus infection status, the study combined high-throughput TCR immunosequencing, statistical association of individual TCRs with disease status, and machine learning. In a later analysis, previously published TCR beta repertoires from 550 to 700 donors were re-analyzed and high-resolution HLA genotyping was added so that TCR occurrence patterns could be studied. The later analysis used no new phenotypic data to find candidate immune exposures, relying instead on TCR beta sequences and their occurrence across donors. An earlier analysis of roughly 580 of the donors used high-throughput TCR beta sequencing to judge whether each TCR beta V gene segment behaved as functional or pseudogenic. Donor age, sex, ethnicity and CMV serostatus were compiled together with the repertoire data. Genome-wide SNP genotypes for about 55% of the roughly 670 donors were used in a later genetic analysis, which treated that subset as a discovery cohort. All discovery cohort repertoires had been generated using a single sequencing platform. Class I and class II HLA loci were covered by the typing at four-digit resolution. The number of donors typed differed by locus, with about 629-640 for A, B, C, DRB1 and DQB1, over 500 for DQA1, nearly 610 for DPA1, and approximately 470 for DPB1. Because of strong linkage in the cohort, roughly 5 DR-DQ haplotypes were treated as single units for association and clustering. On average, about 200,000 unique TCR beta nucleotide sequences were sequenced per donor among about 400 genotyped donors of the cohort, with roughly 19% of those sequences being non-productive.

Libraries were prepared through the immunoSEQ multiplex PCR assay. A mixture of 60 forward primers for TCR Vbeta segments and 13 reverse primers for TCR Jbeta segments was used in the multiplex PCR. The CDR3 region of rearranged TCR beta genes was amplified from genomic DNA with a multiplex PCR assay. On the Illumina HiSeq System, the amplified TCR beta libraries were sequenced as 87-base-pair reads. In the authors' own workflow: A later analysis counted tens of millions of unique TCR beta chains across the 550 to 800 repertoires, and some 11 million of these chains were shared by at least two donors. Raw reads were error-corrected and collapsed into unique sequences by a nearest-neighbor algorithm in which closely related sequences were merged to remove PCR and sequencing errors. Alignment of CDR3 sequences to IMGT reference sequences was used to assign V, D and J gene segments. Each retained sequence needed at least a six-nucleotide match to both a V gene segment and a J gene segment. Rearrangements were classified as productive when the CDR3 lacked stop codons and remained in frame with V and J, and all other rearrangements were classified as non-productive. CDR3 was defined by IMGT convention, running from the second conserved V-encoded cysteine to the conserved J-encoded phenylalanine. Sequences without an unambiguous match to a single V gene segment were excluded from the earlier analysis of 587 of the donors. In an earlier analysis of 450 to 750 of the donors, a V segment was called functional when productive rearrangements were above 56.7%, and segregating when the standard deviation between donors exceeded 5%. A statistical classification framework was built for diagnosing cytomegalovirus status from the catalog of TCR beta chain sequences. A later analysis assigned V and J genes by comparing TCR nucleotide sequences with IMGT/GENE-DB human TR gene sequences. Using the TCRdist pipeline, a later analysis assigned CDR3 sequences along with most-parsimonious VDJ recombination scenarios. In a later analysis, each TCR beta chain was defined by its CDR3 amino acid sequence together with its V-gene family, and reads lacking a unique V-gene family were excluded. As a way to deal with suspected cross-contamination and a sequencing artifact, a later analysis dropped under 600 nucleotide sequences that were highly shared and had low generation probability. A later analysis calculated a clonal expansion index for each public chain from normalized within-repertoire ranks of inferred template counts. In a later analysis, generation probabilities were computed with a VDJ recombination model fitted to out-of-frame rearrangements, and the resulting probabilities were checked against IGoR. In a later analysis, hypergeometric tests were used to score TCR-TCR, TCR-HLA and TCR-CMV co-occurrence, with a repertoire-size bias correction applied to TCR pairs. A later analysis estimated false discovery rates by permuting HLA or CMV assignments 20 times. In a later analysis, co-occurring TCRs were grouped using DBSCAN, and TCRdist sequence similarity was added for clustering within HLA-allele-positive subsets. Repertoires with fewer than 30,000 or more than 120,000 public chains, plus five repertoires with anomalous nucleotide sharing, were excluded from co-occurrence clustering. Sourced from immuneACCESS, this table was stored by TCRdb with only in-frame sequences that have V and J called. A share of the clones is absent; for the studies checked, an unresolved V gene accounts for under half, and the remainder has no known explanation. The DNA was the basis for D and trimming; V, J and clone size are from that table. This sample holds around 110,000 clones; 55% to 65% were observed only once. Of the sample, 8.5% to 9.5% falls within the top ten clones.

The cohort consisted of hundreds of healthy bone marrow donors. All cohort members were sampled while nominally healthy, although unrecorded immune exposures were likely present. The donor tested CMV seropositive and was one of the 289 seropositive cohort members. Every donor gave a peripheral blood sample, and the peripheral blood mononuclear cells from that sample were used for TCR beta sequencing. Genomic DNA was extracted from the blood cell samples with the Qiagen DNeasy Blood Extraction Kit. CDR1 and CDR2 are drawn from the germline V gene (reference sequence): SGHNT, YYREEE. Unmatched junction bases come to 7, with V trimmed by 4 bases and J by 3 bases. From its cysteine to its phenylalanine, the CDR3 spans 16 amino acids. Only the CDR3 DNA stays, 48 bases, in frame from base 1. What the authors observed across the whole study: Correlated functional status among segregating V segments might reflect linkage disequilibrium, but an unknown experimental factor could not be ruled out. It was suggested by the authors that the approach could potentially be generalized to other disease states and immunological phenotypes. A later analysis found that TCR association rates varied across HLA loci, with DRB1 alleles showing the most associated TCRs and HLA-C alleles the fewest. Some IMGT-functional V segments, including TRBV6-2 and TRBV6-3, could not be told apart with the 87-base-pair reads, so those segments were excluded. The classifier was reported to diagnose cytomegalovirus status with high specificity and sensitivity in both the original cohort and the validation cohort. Because counts were too low, some 17 rarely observed V segments, including chromosome 9 orphons, were left out of the earlier analysis of 587 of the donors. When HLA alleles, especially DR and DQ, strongly co-occurred, TCR associations were difficult to assign to individual alleles. CMV serostatus was the only immune exposure information available for the cohort. The cohort was sequenced for TCR beta chains only, and without alpha or paired-chain data the features that could be detected were limited. In an earlier analysis of approximately 590 of the donors, most TCR beta V segments appeared in productive rearrangements about 87% or about 30% of the time, broadly matching IMGT annotations. At a false discovery rate of 0.05, a later analysis linked under 20,000 TCR beta sequences to specific HLA alleles. According to a later analysis, parvovirus B19, influenza, CMV and Epstein-Barr virus appeared linked to several top co-occurrence clusters. A further reported finding was that TCR beta sequences accurately predicted the HLA-A and HLA-B alleles for most subjects in the first cohort. Because HLA typing was missing for some donors at each locus, association tests included only the typed subset. Across donors, most TCR sequences were observed very rarely, whereas some public TCRs were present in many individuals. Sequencing depth was assumed to be roughly uniform across donors in the presence/absence analyses, though that assumption may not hold. In a later analysis, HLA-associated TCR beta chains showed more clonal expansion and lower generation probabilities than non-associated chains that were equally common. According to a later analysis, most CMV-associated TCR beta chains appeared to be HLA-restricted, and the HLA associations seemed to be driven largely by CMV exposure. The study listed over 150 TCR beta chains as associated with cytomegalovirus. In a later genetic analysis, a missense DCLRE1C variant was associated with V-gene and J-gene trimming of TCR beta chains, and the association was replicated in an independent cohort. In vitro tests confirmed that a few of the cytomegalovirus-associated TCR beta chains recognize cytomegalovirus antigens. A cluster of highly shared sequence variants was judged likely to be a technical artifact of the sequencing pipeline. Compared with the 666-donor mean, donors in an Asian-associated ancestry cluster had fewer N-insertions in productive TCRs, according to a later genetic analysis.

Input material: PBMCs. The clonotype was recovered from a woman in her thirties or forties in good health and CMV-seropositive. Rearrangement joined TRBV5-4 to TRBJ2-2, and 9 junction bases match TRBD1. The CDR3 in this case is CASSQGTGWYTGELFF. The base sequence is TGTGCCAGCAGCCAAGGGACAGGGTGGTACACCGGGGAGCTGTTTTTT. With the rest looked up from the reference TRBV5-4 and TRBJ2-2 genes rather than sequenced, the full variable domain is ETGVTQSPTHLIKTRGQQVTLRCSSQSGHNTVSWYQQALGQGPQFIFQYYREEENGRGNFPPRFSGLQFPNYSSELNVNALELDDSALYLCASSQGTGWYTGELFFGEGSRLTVL.